A single TCR beta chain is shown here with its context. V lost 5 bases and J lost 3; bases outside the gene matches: 7. This CDR3 comprises 15 residues. Per the germline V gene, CDR1 is LNHDA and CDR2 is SQIVND (reference sequence). This sample was taken from a study of shared T cell receptors in the human thymus. Sequencing was performed with immunoSEQ multiplex PCR; in TCRdb, only in-frame clones are kept and a portion is missing. The profile covers 650,000 to 950,000 clones, with roughly 88% appearing a single time and around 0.0099% taken by the ten largest. This sample was shared with a second study, whose subject was human thymus T cells. That work adds: Donor material was obtained from healthy Finnish infants undergoing corrective surgery for congenital heart defects. The study used thymus tissue resected during corrective heart surgery.

The sample taken for sequencing was thymocytes. V gene TRBV19 combines with J gene TRBJ1-5, with 7 bases lining up with TRBD1. The TCR comes from a girl less than two years old with a congenital heart defect. The CDR3: CASSLRQGDNQPQHF. Written as DNA, the CDR3 is TGTGCCAGTAGTTTAAGACAGGGTGACAATCAGCCCCAGCATTTT.